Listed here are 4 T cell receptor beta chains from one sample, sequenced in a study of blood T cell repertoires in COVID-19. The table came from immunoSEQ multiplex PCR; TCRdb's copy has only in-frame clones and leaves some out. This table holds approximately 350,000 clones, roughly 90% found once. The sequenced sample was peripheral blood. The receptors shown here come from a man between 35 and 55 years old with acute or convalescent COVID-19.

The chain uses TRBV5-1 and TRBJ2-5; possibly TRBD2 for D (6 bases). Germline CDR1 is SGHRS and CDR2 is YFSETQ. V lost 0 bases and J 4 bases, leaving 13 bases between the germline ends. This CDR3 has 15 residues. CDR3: CASSLAGGLTETQYF. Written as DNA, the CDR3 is TGCGCCAGCAGCTTGGCCGGGGGTTTAACAGAGACCCAGTACTTC.

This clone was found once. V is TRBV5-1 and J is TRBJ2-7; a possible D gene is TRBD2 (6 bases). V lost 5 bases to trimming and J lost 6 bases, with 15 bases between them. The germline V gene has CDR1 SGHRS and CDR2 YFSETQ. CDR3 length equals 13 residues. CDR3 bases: TGCGCCAGCAGGTCCACCGGGAGAACCGAGCAGTACTTC. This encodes CASRSTGRTEQYF.

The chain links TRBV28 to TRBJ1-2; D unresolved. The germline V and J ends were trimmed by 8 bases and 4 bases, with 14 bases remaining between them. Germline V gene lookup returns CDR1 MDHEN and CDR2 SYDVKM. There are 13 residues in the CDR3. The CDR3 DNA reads TGTGCCAGCCGCCTCGACACACTCTATGGCTACACCTTC. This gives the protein CASRLDTLYGYTF.

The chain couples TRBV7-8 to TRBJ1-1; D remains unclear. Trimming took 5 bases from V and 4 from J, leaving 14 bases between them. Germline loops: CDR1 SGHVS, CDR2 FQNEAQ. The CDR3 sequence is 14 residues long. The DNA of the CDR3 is TGTGCCAGCAGCCTCGTTGGACTGGCCACTGAAGCTTTCTTT. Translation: CASSLVGLATEAFF.